This T cell receptor (beta chain) stems from a study of cytomegalovirus exposure and HLA in healthy donors. Whole-study context: Falling in the Caucasian-associated ancestry cluster were 81% of approximately 410 genotyped donors. Study-wide findings and caveats: A later analysis reportedly found that, within productive TCRs, an Asian-associated ancestry cluster had fewer N-insertions than the mean observed across the approximately 700 donors. Sequencing depth roughly uniform across donors was assumed in presence/absence analyses.

This PCR relied on a set of 60 Vbeta primers and 13 Jbeta primers. Profiling relied on immunoSEQ multiplex PCR, and the TCRdb table lists in-frame clones only, not all of them. The sample records over 150,000 clones, approximately 83% being singletons. Note on this clone: Its target is not known.

V lost 3 bases, J lost 12 bases, and 8 bases stayed unmatched. From germline, CDR1 is SGDLS and CDR2 YYNGEE. There are 13 residues in the CDR3. The origin of this receptor is a boy aged 2 to 10 in good health and CMV-seronegative. Sequencing was carried out using PBMCs. J is TRBJ1-2 and V is TRBV9; 10 bases align to TRBD1. The CDR3 bases are TGTGCCAGCAGCGCATCCGGGACAGGGGTGCACACCTTC. Translating it yields CASSASGTGVHTF.